Included here is one T cell receptor (beta chain) sequence, with context. The antigen is unknown. Profiling relied on immunoSEQ multiplex PCR, and the TCRdb table lists in-frame clones only, not all of them. Found here are approximately 44,000 clones, about 88% of them singletons; the top ten hold approximately 6.4%. The sample belongs to a study of cytomegalovirus exposure and HLA in healthy donors. Study-wide findings and caveats: With high specificity and sensitivity, the classifier reportedly diagnosed cytomegalovirus status.

The validation cohort, a group of 130 or so subjects, included the donors and was separate from the approximately 680-subject first cohort. The V and J ends lost 2 bases and 0 bases respectively, with 8 bases between them. The germline V gene has CDR1 SGHRS and CDR2 YFSETQ. This CDR3 is 14 amino acids long. The chain uses TRBV5-1 and TRBJ1-1; TRBD1 might be the D (6 bases). The sequencing input was PBMCs. The sequence derives from a woman aged 25 to 39 in good health and CMV-seronegative. The CDR3 DNA is TGCGCCAGCAGCTTAACAGGGATGAACACTGAAGCTTTCTTT. Its protein is CASSLTGMNTEAFF.